One and the same sample provided the 5 T cell receptor beta chains below, sequenced in a study of T cells in localized non-small cell lung cancer. The data were produced by immunoSEQ multiplex PCR, yet TCRdb's version contains in-frame clones alone and is incomplete. This table holds some 6,000 clones, roughly two fifths found once. This material consisted of lung tumor tissue, taken before any cancer treatment. All receptors come from a woman aged 35 to 70 with stage II squamous cell lung carcinoma.

This clone was picked up a small number of times. V gene TRBV1 combines with J gene TRBJ2-2; the table's D gene call, TRBD2, was not cross checked with the DNA. TRBV1 is termed a pseudogene. This CDR3 has 16 residues. The CDR3 spells CASSQADRGGTGELFF. As DNA, the CDR3 is TGCGCCAGCAGCCAAGCGGACCGGGGAGGGACCGGGGAGCTGTTTTTT.

V gene TRBV6-8 combines with J gene TRBJ1-2; 7 nucleotides match TRBD1. This CDR3 is built from 13 residues. Unmatched junction bases numbered 9, after V lost 6 bases and J lost 8 bases. Germline CDR1 MNHGY, CDR2 SAAAGT. The CDR3: CASSRTGAGGYTF. The DNA for the CDR3 is TGTGCCAGCAGCAGAACAGGGGCTGGAGGCTACACCTTC.

This clone was detected once. The rearrangement uses TRBV19 and TRBJ1-4; no reliable D call. The ends were cut back, 8 bases at V and 5 bases at J, with 18 bases in the middle. Germline assignment: CDR1 LNHDA and CDR2 SQIVND (reference sequence). This CDR3 has 15 residues. The CDR3 nucleotides read TGTGCCAGTGCGTATGCCGCAGGACCCAATGAAAAACTGTTTTTT. It yields the protein CASAYAAGPNEKLFF.

This clone was counted a few times. The chain couples TRBV30 to TRBJ2-7, with 7 bases fitting TRBD2. CDR1 is GTSNPN, CDR2 SVGIG, per germline (reference sequence). The CDR3 sequence is 14 residues long. V shed 7 bases and J 3 bases; nucleotides not matched to a gene: 12. The CDR3 DNA follows: TGTGCCTCCCTCCGCGGGAGTAGTCTCTACGAGCAGTACTTC. This codes for CASLRGSSLYEQYF.

In its sample, this clone was seen a few times. The V call is TRBV6-8, the J call TRBJ1-6, with 8 bases identical to TRBD1. J lost 7 bases, V lost 5 bases, and 1 base had no gene match. The CDR3 consists of 13 residues. Germline CDR1 is MNHGY and CDR2 is SAAAGT. The CDR3 nucleotides are TGTGCCAGCAGTCGGACAGGGAATTCACCCCTCCACTTT. This sequence encodes CASSRTGNSPLHF.